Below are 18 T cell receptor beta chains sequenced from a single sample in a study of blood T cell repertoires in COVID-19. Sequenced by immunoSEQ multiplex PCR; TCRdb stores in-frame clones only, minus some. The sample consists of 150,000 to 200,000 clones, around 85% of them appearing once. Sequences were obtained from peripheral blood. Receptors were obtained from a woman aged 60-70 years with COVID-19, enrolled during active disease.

CDR3 DNA: TGTGCCACCAGTGATTACCGGGACAGGGCTTGGGAGCAGTACTTC. This encodes CATSDYRDRAWEQYF. The chain is built from TRBV24-1 and TRBJ2-7; 9 bases fit TRBD1. From germline, CDR1 is KGHDR and CDR2 SFDVKD. J gave up 7 bases and V 2 bases, and 8 bases lay outside the gene matches. The length of the CDR3 is 15 residues.

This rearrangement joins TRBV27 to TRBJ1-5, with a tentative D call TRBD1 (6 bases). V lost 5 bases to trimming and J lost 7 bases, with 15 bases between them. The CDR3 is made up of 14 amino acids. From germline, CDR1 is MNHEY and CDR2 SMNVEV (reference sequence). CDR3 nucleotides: TGTGCCAGCAGTCGACAAACAGGGCTCCAGCCCCAGCATTTT. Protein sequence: CASSRQTGLQPQHF.

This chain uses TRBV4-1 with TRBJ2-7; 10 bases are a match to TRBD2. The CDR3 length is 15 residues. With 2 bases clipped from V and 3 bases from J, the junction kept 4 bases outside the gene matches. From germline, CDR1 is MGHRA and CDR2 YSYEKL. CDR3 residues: CASSQRTSGDYEQYF. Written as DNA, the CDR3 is TGCGCCAGCAGCCAAAGGACTAGCGGAGACTACGAGCAGTACTTC.

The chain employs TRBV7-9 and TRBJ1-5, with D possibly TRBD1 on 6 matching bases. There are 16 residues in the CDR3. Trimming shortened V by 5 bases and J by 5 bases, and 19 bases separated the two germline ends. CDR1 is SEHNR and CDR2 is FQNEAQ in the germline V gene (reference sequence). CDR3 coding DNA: TGTGCCAGCAGCCCCCGAGGGGGGGCCACTTATCAGCCCCAGCATTTT. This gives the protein CASSPRGGATYQPQHF.

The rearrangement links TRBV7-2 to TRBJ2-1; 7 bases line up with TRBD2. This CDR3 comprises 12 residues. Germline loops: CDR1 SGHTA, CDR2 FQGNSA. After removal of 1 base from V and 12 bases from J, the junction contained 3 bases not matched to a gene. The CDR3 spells CASSLVGGRQFF. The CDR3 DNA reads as TGTGCCAGCAGCTTAGTGGGAGGGCGGCAGTTCTTC.

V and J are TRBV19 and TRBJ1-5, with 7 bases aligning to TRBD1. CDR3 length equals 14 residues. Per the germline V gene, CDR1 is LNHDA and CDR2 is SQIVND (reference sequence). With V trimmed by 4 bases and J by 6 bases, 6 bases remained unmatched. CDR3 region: CASSSDREAQPQHF. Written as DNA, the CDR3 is TGTGCCAGTAGTAGCGACAGGGAGGCTCAGCCCCAGCATTTT. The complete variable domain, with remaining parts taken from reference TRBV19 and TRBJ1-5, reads DGGITQSPKYLFRKEGQNVTLSCEQNLNHDAMYWYRQDPGQGLRLIYYSQIVNDFQKGDIAEGYSVSREKKESFPLTVTSAQKNPTAFYLCASSSDREAQPQHFGDGTRLSIL.

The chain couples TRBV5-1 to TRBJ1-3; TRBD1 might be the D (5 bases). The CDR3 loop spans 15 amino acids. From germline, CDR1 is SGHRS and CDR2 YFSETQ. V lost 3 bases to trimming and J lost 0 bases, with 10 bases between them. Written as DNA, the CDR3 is TGCGCCAGCAGCTCAACAGGCCCCTCTGGAAACACCATATATTTT. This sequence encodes CASSSTGPSGNTIYF.

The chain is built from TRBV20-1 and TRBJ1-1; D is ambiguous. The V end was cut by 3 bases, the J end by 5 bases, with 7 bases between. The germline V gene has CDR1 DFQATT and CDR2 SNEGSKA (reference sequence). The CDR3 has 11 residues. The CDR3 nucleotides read TGCAGTGCTAGGACTGAGACTGAAGCTTTCTTT. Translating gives CSARTETEAFF.

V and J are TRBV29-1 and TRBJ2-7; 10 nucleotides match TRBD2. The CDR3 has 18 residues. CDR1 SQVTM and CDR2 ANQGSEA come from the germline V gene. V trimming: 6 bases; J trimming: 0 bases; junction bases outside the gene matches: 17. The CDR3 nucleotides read TGCAGCGTCCGATCCCGGTTTTCTAGCGGGAGCCTCTCCTACGAGCAGTACTTC. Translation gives CSVRSRFSSGSLSYEQYF.

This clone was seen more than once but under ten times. The CDR3 nucleotides are TGTGCCAGCAGCGTAGATCCAGGAGTAACGGGGGGATCTGGAAACACCATATATTTT. This translates into CASSVDPGVTGGSGNTIYF. This chain connects TRBV9 to TRBJ1-3, with a possible D match to TRBD1 (5 bases). The V end lost 0 bases, the J end lost 1 base, and 20 bases lay between the germline ends. Germline lookup yields CDR1 SGDLS and CDR2 YYNGEE. The CDR3 sequence is 19 residues long.

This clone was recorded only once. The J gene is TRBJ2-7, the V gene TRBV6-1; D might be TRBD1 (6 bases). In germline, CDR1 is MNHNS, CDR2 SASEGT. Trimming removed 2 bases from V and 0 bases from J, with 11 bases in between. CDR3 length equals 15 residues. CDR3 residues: CASSELLQGSYEQYF. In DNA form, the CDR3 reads TGTGCCAGCAGTGAACTATTACAGGGCTCCTACGAGCAGTACTTC.

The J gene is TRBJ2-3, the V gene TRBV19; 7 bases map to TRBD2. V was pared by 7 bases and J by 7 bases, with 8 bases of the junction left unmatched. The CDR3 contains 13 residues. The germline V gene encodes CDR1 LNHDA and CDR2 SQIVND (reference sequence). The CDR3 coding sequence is TGTGCCAGTACCGCGGGAGTAACCTATACGCAGTATTTT. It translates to CASTAGVTYTQYF.

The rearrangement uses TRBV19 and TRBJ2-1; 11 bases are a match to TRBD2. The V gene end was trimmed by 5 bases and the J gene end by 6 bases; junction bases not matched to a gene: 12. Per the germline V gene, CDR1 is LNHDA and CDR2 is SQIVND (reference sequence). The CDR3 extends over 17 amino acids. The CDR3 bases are TGTGCCAGTAGTCTGATCCCTAGCGGGAGGAGGTCCAATGAGCAGTTCTTC. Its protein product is CASSLIPSGRRSNEQFF.

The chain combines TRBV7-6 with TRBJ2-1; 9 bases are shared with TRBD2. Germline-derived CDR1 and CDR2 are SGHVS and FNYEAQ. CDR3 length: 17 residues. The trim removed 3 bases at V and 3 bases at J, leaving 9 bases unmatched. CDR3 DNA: TGTGCCAGCAGCTTCTTAGCGGGAGAGGACCTCTACAATGAGCAGTTCTTC. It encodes CASSFLAGEDLYNEQFF.

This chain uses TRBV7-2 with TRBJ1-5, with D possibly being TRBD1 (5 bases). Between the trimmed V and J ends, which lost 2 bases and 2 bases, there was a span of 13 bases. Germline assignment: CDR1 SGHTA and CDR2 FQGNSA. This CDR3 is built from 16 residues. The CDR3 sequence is CASSLRESGGNQPQHF. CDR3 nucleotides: TGTGCCAGCAGCTTAAGGGAGTCGGGGGGCAATCAGCCCCAGCATTTT.

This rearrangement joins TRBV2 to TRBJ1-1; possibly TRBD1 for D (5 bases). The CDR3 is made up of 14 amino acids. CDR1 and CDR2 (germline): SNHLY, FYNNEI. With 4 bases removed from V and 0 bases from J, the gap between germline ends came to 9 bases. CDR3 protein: CASSGGELNTEAFF. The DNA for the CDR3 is TGTGCCAGCAGTGGGGGGGAGTTGAACACTGAAGCTTTCTTT.

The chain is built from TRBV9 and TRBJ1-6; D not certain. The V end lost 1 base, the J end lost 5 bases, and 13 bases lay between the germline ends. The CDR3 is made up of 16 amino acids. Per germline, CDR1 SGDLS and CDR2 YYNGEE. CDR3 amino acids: CASSVLARGDNSPLHF. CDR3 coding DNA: TGTGCCAGCAGCGTATTGGCGCGGGGTGATAATTCACCCCTCCACTTT.

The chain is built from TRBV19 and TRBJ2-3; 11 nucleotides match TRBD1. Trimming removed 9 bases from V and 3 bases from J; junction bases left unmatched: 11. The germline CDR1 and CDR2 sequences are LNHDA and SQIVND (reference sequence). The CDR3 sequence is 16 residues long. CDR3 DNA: TGTGCCAGCAATTCAGGGGGGACAGGGGGAACAGATACGCAGTATTTT. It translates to CASNSGGTGGTDTQYF.